What follows describes a single T cell receptor (beta chain). This sample is part of a study of response to subunit inactivated influenza vaccine. MiXCR, applied by TCRdb to the RT-PCR reads, yields one record per CDR3 protein. The top ten clones hold over 2.5% of a sample with some 520,000 distinct CDR3 sequences, more than 15% of them seen once. The receptor was derived from a man between 50 and 69 years old who received an inactivated influenza vaccine. The source was CD4+ T cells sorted from PBMCs, collected around 25 months after vaccination.

The CDR3 protein is CASSQTGLAEETQYF. DNA of the CDR3: TGTGCCAGCAGCCAAACAGGACTAGCGGAAGAGACCCAGTACTTC. The chain recombines TRBV3-1 with TRBJ2-5; 10 nucleotides match TRBD2. The CDR3 totals 15 residues. Germline V lookup: CDR1 LGHDT, CDR2 YNNKEL (reference sequence). The V segment lost 2 bases and the J segment 3 bases; nucleotides outside the gene matches: 3.